This TCR beta chain was observed in a study of cytomegalovirus exposure and HLA in healthy donors. Vbeta (60) and Jbeta (13) primers were used in the PCR. Clones were sequenced by immunoSEQ multiplex PCR, and TCRdb holds only the in-frame ones, with some missing. The sample holds approximately 81,000 clones, 74% seen once. Study-wide results and caveats: The study designated about 160 TCR beta chains cytomegalovirus-associated. In a later analysis, most CMV-associated TCR beta chains appeared HLA-restricted. Immune exposure information comprised only CMV serostatus. V- and J-gene trimming of TCR beta was linked (in a later analysis) to a missense DCLRE1C variant.

The V end was cut by 6 bases, the J end by 0 bases, with 18 bases between. The CDR3 totals 17 residues. CDR1 LNHDA and CDR2 SQIVND come from the germline V gene (reference sequence). A word on this clone: Its antigen is not known.

The chain has TRBV19 and TRBJ1-5; a possible D gene is TRBD1 (6 bases). The sequence derives from a woman aged 50 to 65 in good health and CMV-seropositive. The sample taken for sequencing was PBMCs. The CDR3 sequence: CASSLRQAWGSNQPQHF. The CDR3 DNA sequence: TGTGCCAGTAGCCTTAGACAGGCCTGGGGTAGCAATCAGCCCCAGCATTTT.